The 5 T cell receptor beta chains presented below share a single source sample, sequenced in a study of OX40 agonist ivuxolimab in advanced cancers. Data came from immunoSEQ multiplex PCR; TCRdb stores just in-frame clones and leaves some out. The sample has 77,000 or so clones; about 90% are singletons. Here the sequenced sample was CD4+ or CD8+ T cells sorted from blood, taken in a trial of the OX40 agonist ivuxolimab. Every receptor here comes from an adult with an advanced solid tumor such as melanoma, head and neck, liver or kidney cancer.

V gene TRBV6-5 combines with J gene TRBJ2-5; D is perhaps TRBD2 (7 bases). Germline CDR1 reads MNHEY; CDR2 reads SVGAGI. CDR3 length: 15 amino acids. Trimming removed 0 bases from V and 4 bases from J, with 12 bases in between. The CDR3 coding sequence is TGTGCCAGCAGTTACTCTGGGGGGGCCGGAGAGACCCAGTACTTC. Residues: CASSYSGGAGETQYF.

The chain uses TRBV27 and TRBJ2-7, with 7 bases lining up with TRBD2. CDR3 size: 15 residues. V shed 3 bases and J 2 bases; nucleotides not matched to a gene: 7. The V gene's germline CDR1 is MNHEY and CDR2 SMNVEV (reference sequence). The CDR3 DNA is TGTGCCAGCAGTTTCGCAGGGAGGGTTACCTACGAGCAGTACTTC. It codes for CASSFAGRVTYEQYF.

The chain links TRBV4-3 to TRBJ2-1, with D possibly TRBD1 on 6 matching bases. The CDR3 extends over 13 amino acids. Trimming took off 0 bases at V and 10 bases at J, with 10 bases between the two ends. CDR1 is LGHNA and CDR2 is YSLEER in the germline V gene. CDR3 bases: TGCGCCAGCAGCCAAGATCTTAGGGGGGAGCAGTTCTTC. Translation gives CASSQDLRGEQFF.

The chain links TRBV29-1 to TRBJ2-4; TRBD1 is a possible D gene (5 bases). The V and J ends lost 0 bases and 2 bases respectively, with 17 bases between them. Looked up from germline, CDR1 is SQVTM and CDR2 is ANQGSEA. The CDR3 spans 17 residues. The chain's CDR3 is CSVEDKHQWGTKNIQYF. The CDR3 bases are TGCAGCGTTGAAGATAAACATCAGTGGGGCACCAAAAACATTCAGTACTTC.

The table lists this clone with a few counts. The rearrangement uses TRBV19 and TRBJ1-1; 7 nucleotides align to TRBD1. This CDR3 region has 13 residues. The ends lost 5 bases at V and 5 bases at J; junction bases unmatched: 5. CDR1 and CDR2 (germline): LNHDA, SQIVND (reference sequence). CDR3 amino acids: CASSLPTGTEAFF. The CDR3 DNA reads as TGTGCCAGTAGTCTCCCGACAGGGACTGAAGCTTTCTTT.